This is a list of T cell receptor beta chains from one sample in a study of shared clonotypes between healthy human individuals. TCRdb's table, derived via immunoSEQ multiplex PCR, lists solely in-frame clones and lacks some. This sample has about 490,000 clones, with around 80% found just once. Specimen: PBMCs. The receptors come from a woman between 40 and 55 years old in good health. Some clones in this sample may be carry-over from other donors' samples. Each CDR3 is given with its conserved first and last residue. A D gene is named only where the DNA matches it firmly. Clone sizes are given selectively: once, few, many, or a class where the clone is expanded.

TRBJ1-2 | NA | few | TRBV14 | TGTGCCAGCAGCCAAGATCTGTCGGACAACTATGGCTACACCTTC | CASSQDLSDNYGYTF
TRBJ2-6 | NA | NA | TRBV5-4 | TGTGCCAGCAGCTTGGCCGGGAGACCAGATGGCGGGGCCAACGTCCTGACTTTC | CASSLAGRPDGGANVLTF
TRBJ2-5 | TRBD2 | many | TRBV15 | TGTGCCACCAGCACTGGGGACTTAGCGGGATCGGGCGAGACCCAGTACTTC | CATSTGDLAGSGETQYF
TRBJ1-1 | TRBD1 | NA | TRBV5-1 | TGCGCCAGCAGCGGACAGGGGAGAGCTGAAGCTTTCTTT | CASSGQGRAEAFF
TRBJ2-5 | NA | NA | TRBV11-2 | TGTGCCAGCAGCTTAGCGACACGAGAGACCCAGTACTTC | CASSLATRETQYF
TRBJ2-2 | NA | few | TRBV7-9 | TGTGCCAGCAGCTTACAGGAGAACACCGGGGAGCTGTTTTTT | CASSLQENTGELFF
TRBJ1-4 | NA | NA | TRBV6-5 | TGTGCCAGCAGTTACTCGAACCGGGTTGAAAAACTGTTTTTT | CASSYSNRVEKLFF
TRBJ2-7 | TRBD1 | NA | TRBV5-1 | TGCGCCAGCAGCTTGGTGGACAGGGATGGTAAGCAGTACTTC | CASSLVDRDGKQYF
TRBJ2-7 | TRBD1 | NA | TRBV27 | TGTGCCAGCAGTCCCACTGGGACAGGGGTTCCCGAGCAGTACTTC | CASSPTGTGVPEQYF
TRBJ1-1 | NA | many | TRBV6-6 | TGTGCCAGCAACCCTGCAGGAAACACTGAAGCTTTCTTT | CASNPAGNTEAFF
TRBJ1-2 | TRBD1 | NA | TRBV7-2 | TGTGCCAGCAGCCGACAGGGAACTAACTATGGCTACACCTTC | CASSRQGTNYGYTF
TRBJ1-2 | TRBD1 | NA | TRBV5-4 | TGTGCCAGCAGCGCCGGACAGGGCGCTGACTATGGCTACACCTTC | CASSAGQGADYGYTF
TRBJ2-7 | TRBD1 | once | TRBV5-4 | TGTGCCAGCAGCTTGGAGGGACAGGACTACGAGCAGTACTTC | CASSLEGQDYEQYF
TRBJ2-2 | NA | NA | TRBV5-1 | TGCGCCAGCAGCTTAGGACCCGACACCGGGGAGCTGTTTTTT | CASSLGPDTGELFF
TRBJ1-2 | TRBD1 | NA | TRBV9 | TGTGCCAGCAGTTCCTCCGGGACAGGGGTCTATGGCTACACCTTC | CASSSSGTGVYGYTF
TRBJ1-3 | NA | NA | TRBV7-9 | TGTGCCAGCAGCTTAGCGTGGGGAAACACCATATATTTT | CASSLAWGNTIYF
TRBJ1-5 | TRBD1 | NA | TRBV28 | TGTGCCAGCAGCCAACAGGGGGCGGGAATCGGTAGCAATCAGCCCCAGCATTTT | CASSQQGAGIGSNQPQHF
TRBJ2-7 | TRBD2 | NA | TRBV6-1 | TGTGCCAGCACCTTTAGCGGGAGTGGGTCCTACGAGCAGTACTTC | CASTFSGSGSYEQYF
TRBJ1-5 | NA | NA | TRBV19 | TGTGCCAGTAGTATTTTAGGGGACGGCAATCAGCCCCAGCATTTT | CASSILGDGNQPQHF
TRBJ2-6 | TRBD1 | NA | TRBV29-1 | TGCAGCGTTGTCCAAATCGACAGGGGGCCCGGGGCCAACGTCCTGACTTTC | CSVVQIDRGPGANVLTF
TRBJ2-1 | NA | NA | TRBV5-1 | TGCGCCAGCAGCTTGGCACAGGGCCCCTACAATGAGCAGTTCTTC | CASSLAQGPYNEQFF
TRBJ2-5 | TRBD1 | NA | TRBV5-1 | TGCGCCAGCAGACCCGGGACAGAAGAGACCCAGTACTTC | CASRPGTEETQYF
TRBJ2-7 | TRBD1 | NA | TRBV15 | TGTGCCACCAGCAGAGATCGGGCAGGGGGCGGCGAGCAGTACTTC | CATSRDRAGGGEQYF
TRBJ1-5 | NA | NA | TRBV4-1 | TGCGCCAGCAGCCAAGAGGACGGCCAGCATCAGCCCCAGCATTTT | CASSQEDGQHQPQHF
TRBJ2-7 | NA | few | TRBV7-8 | TGTGCCAGCAGCTTCCGGGGGCACAGCTCCTACGAGCAGTACTTC | CASSFRGHSSYEQYF
TRBJ1-2 | NA | NA | TRBV5-6 | TGTGCCAGCAGCTTGTCCGCTGGCTACACCTTC | CASSLSAGYTF
TRBJ2-3 | NA | NA | TRBV5-1 | TGCGCCAGCCGGATGCTAGAAATAAGTAGGGATACGCAGTATTTT | CASRMLEISRDTQYF
TRBJ1-2 | NA | NA | TRBV7-2 | TGTGCCAGCAGCTTAAGTTACTATGGCTACACCTTC | CASSLSYYGYTF
TRBJ2-5 | TRBD2 | NA | TRBV7-3 | TGTGCCAGCAGCCTAGGACTAGCGGGCCGCCAAGAGACCCAGTACTTC | CASSLGLAGRQETQYF
TRBJ2-2 | NA | few | TRBV5-4 | TGTGCCAGCACTCCAACCGGGGAGCTGTTTTTT | CASTPTGELFF
TRBJ1-1 | TRBD1 | NA | TRBV7-9 | TGTGCCAGCAGCTTAACGGGACAGGGATTAGATGAAGCTTTCTTT | CASSLTGQGLDEAFF
TRBJ1-1 | NA | few | TRBV7-3 | TGTGCCAGCAGCTTAGAGGCAGGGAGAACTGAAGCTTTCTTT | CASSLEAGRTEAFF
TRBJ2-7 | NA | NA | TRBV2 | TGTGCCAGCAGTGAGGGCAGGCGCGAGCAGTACTTC | CASSEGRREQYF